A single sample gave rise to the 9 T cell receptor beta chains below, sequenced in a study of blood T cell repertoires in COVID-19 (dated by TCRdb to 2018 to 2020). The protocol used for the library was the immunoSEQ multiplex PCR assay. Entries here come from immuneACCESS through TCRdb and include only in-frame sequences with V and J called. Some clones fail to appear in such tables; in the studies checked, an unresolved V gene covers under half of the shortfall, and the cause of the remainder is unknown. A total of 300,000 to 400,000 clones appear in this sample, 88% of them only once. The ten largest account for approximately 1% of the sample. Sequenced input: PBMCs or T cells enriched from blood (not recorded which). These receptors were obtained from a woman in her thirties with acute COVID-19.

The V call is TRBV24-1, the J call TRBJ2-1; 9 nucleotides align to TRBD2. CDR1 is KGHDR, CDR2 SFDVKD, per germline. With 7 bases clipped from V and 5 bases from J, the junction kept 8 bases outside the gene matches. The CDR3 is 15 residues long. The CDR3 reads CATSKRLADDNEQFF. In nucleotides, the CDR3 is TGTGCCACCAGCAAGAGACTAGCGGACGACAATGAGCAGTTCTTC.

The chain uses TRBV29-1 and TRBJ1-1; tentatively, D is TRBD1 (6 bases). This CDR3 has 13 residues. V was clipped by 8 bases and J by 0 bases, with 13 bases between them. Germline values: CDR1 SQVTM, CDR2 ANQGSEA. The CDR3 sequence: CSSVGQLNTEAFF. The CDR3 DNA reads as TGCAGCTCTGTCGGACAGTTGAACACTGAAGCTTTCTTT.

This chain joins TRBV9 and TRBJ1-2; maybe TRBD1 (5 bases). Trimming left V 0 bases short and J 0 bases short, with 9 bases between. CDR1 and CDR2 (germline): SGDLS, YYNGEE. CDR3 length: 15 amino acids. CDR3 region: CASSVAQGTNYGYTF. The CDR3 DNA reads as TGTGCCAGCAGCGTAGCGCAGGGAACTAACTATGGCTACACCTTC.

Notes on this clone: Within the sample, other DNA sequences also encode this same CDR3. The gene calls are TRBV6-5 and TRBJ1-6; TRBD1 might be the D (5 bases). Trimming left V 6 bases short and J 9 bases short, with 9 bases between. CDR3 size: 12 residues. Germline CDR1 MNHEY, CDR2 SVGAGI. The CDR3 bases are TGTGCCAGCAGCCCGGGGGGTTCACCCCTCCACTTT. Protein: CASSPGGSPLHF.

The V gene is TRBV4-1, the J gene TRBJ2-3, with 9 nucleotides matching TRBD2. V lost 4 bases, J lost 0 bases, and 8 bases stayed unmatched. The CDR3 is 17 residues long. Per the germline V gene, CDR1 is MGHRA and CDR2 is YSYEKL. CDR3 amino acids: CASSLGSSGASTDTQYF. Written as DNA, the CDR3 is TGCGCCAGCAGCCTAGGCTCTAGCGGGGCAAGCACAGATACGCAGTATTTT.

This clone was picked up one time. CDR3 sequence (DNA): TGTGCTAGTGGTTGGGGACAGGGGTTGGGAGATGAGCAGTTCTTC. This sequence encodes CASGWGQGLGDEQFF. The chain uses TRBV12-5 and TRBJ2-1; 10 nucleotides align to TRBD1. Trimming took 4 bases from V and 8 from J; bases not matched to a gene: 8. Germline V gene sequence: CDR1 LGHNT, CDR2 FRNRAP. The CDR3 covers 15 residues.

The gene calls are TRBV30 and TRBJ1-2; 8 bases map to TRBD1. The CDR3 consists of 12 residues. The germline CDR1 and CDR2 sequences are GTSNPN and SVGIG (reference sequence). The V and J ends lost 2 bases and 6 bases, in that order; junction bases with no gene match: 2. The CDR3 DNA is TGTGCCTGGAGTCCGACAGGGGATGGCTACACCTTC. Encoded protein: CAWSPTGDGYTF.

The rearrangement links TRBV9 to TRBJ2-6, with 7 bases that match TRBD1. Germline CDR1 is SGDLS and CDR2 is YYNGEE. Trimming removed 3 bases from V and 2 bases from J; junction bases left unmatched: 11. The CDR3 has 18 residues. CDR3 nucleotides: TGTGCCAGCAGCGCTCGCCGGGACAGCTCTCCTGGGGCCAACGTCCTGACTTTC. It encodes CASSARRDSSPGANVLTF.

Comments on this clone: The junction does not match germline at one end; this may be a read error. The chain uses TRBV14 and TRBJ2-7, with D possibly matching TRBD1 (6 bases). CDR1 and CDR2 from the germline V gene are SGHDN and FVKESK. The CDR3 extends over 13 amino acids. CDR3 bases: TGTGCCAGCCTCCGAGACAGGTCCTTCGAGCAGTACTTC. Protein sequence: CASLRDRSFEQYF. Combining the CDR3 with reference TRBV14 and TRBJ2-7 gives the whole variable domain EAGVTQFPSHSVIEKGQTVTLRCDPISGHDNLYWYRRVMGKEIKFLLHFVKESKQDESGMPNNRFLAERTGGTYSTLKVQPAELEDSGVYFCASLRDRSFEQYFGPGTRLTVT.